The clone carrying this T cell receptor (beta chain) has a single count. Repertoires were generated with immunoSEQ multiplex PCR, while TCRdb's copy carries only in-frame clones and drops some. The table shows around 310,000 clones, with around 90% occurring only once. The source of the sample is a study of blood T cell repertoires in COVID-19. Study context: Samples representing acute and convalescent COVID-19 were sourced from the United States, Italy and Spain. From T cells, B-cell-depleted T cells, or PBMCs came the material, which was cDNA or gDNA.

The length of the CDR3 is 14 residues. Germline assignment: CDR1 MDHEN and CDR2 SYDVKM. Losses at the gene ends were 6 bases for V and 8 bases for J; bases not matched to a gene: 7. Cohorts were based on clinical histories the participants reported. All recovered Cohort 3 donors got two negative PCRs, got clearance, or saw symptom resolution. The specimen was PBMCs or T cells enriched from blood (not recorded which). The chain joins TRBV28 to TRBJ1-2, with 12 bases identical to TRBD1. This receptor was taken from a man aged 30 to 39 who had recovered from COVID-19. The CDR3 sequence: CASRGGQGARGYTF. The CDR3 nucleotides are TGTGCCAGCAGGGGGGGACAGGGGGCGCGCGGCTACACCTTC.